Below are 27 T cell receptor beta chains sequenced from a single sample in a study of T-cell reconstitution after alpha-beta-depleted transplantation in children. As it was prepared, the TCRbeta library received unique molecular identifiers. TCRdb processed the PCR reads anew with MiXCR; each CDR3 protein has one entry. The table records hundreds of thousands of distinct CDR3 sequences, roughly 15% of them present only once. The starting material was PBMCs from the stem cell graft donor, obtained from the stem cell graft. Source of these receptors: a human donor who donated a stem cell graft to a child with acute myeloid leukemia.

This clonotype has only a few counts. The rearrangement joins TRBV7-2 to TRBJ1-2; D call uncertain. This CDR3 comprises 12 residues. V gave up 5 bases and J gave up 8 bases, with 12 bases separating them. CDR1 and CDR2 from the germline V gene are SGHTA and FQGNSA. The CDR3 is CASSPRIEGYTF. The CDR3 DNA is TGTGCCAGCAGCCCCCGAATTGAGGGCTACACCTTC.

This clonotype was seen many times. The CDR3 here is CSARDLDVSSYNEQFF. The CDR3 nucleotides are TGCAGTGCTAGAGATTTGGACGTGAGCTCCTACAATGAGCAGTTCTTC. V and J are TRBV20-1 and TRBJ2-1; D is unclear. From germline, CDR1 is DFQATT and CDR2 SNEGSKA (reference sequence). V gave up 0 bases and J gave up 0 bases, with 12 bases separating them. The CDR3 runs 16 residues.

This clonotype was observed a few times. The rearrangement links TRBV7-2 to TRBJ2-7; no firm D call. This CDR3 region has 14 residues. The V gene lost 4 bases and the J gene lost 3 bases, with 13 bases spanning the gap. CDR1 and CDR2 from the germline V gene are SGHTA and FQGNSA. The CDR3 DNA is TGTGCCAGCAGCTCAGTACCTCAGAGCTACGAGCAGTACTTC. Encoded protein: CASSSVPQSYEQYF.

This clonotype was found a few times. The chain employs TRBV29-1 and TRBJ2-2; D remains ambiguous. Between the trimmed V and J ends, which lost 3 bases and 6 bases, there was a span of 8 bases. CDR3 size: 12 residues. Germline V lookup: CDR1 SQVTM, CDR2 ANQGSEA. The DNA for the CDR3 is TGCAGCGTTGAGGCCCGCCCCGGGGAGCTGTTTTTT. It yields the protein CSVEARPGELFF.

This clonotype was detected many times. This rearrangement joins TRBV5-1 to TRBJ2-3; D remains unclear. The CDR3 is made up of 12 amino acids. V shed 5 bases and J shed 3 bases, with 7 bases lying between them. Germline CDR1 is SGHRS and CDR2 is YFSETQ. The CDR3 DNA is TGCGCCAGCAGGATTACAACAGATACGCAGTATTTT. This translates into CASRITTDTQYF.

The gene calls are TRBV6-5 and TRBJ1-1; D possibly corresponds to TRBD1 (5 bases). The ends were cut back, 2 bases at V and 1 base at J, with 17 bases in the middle. CDR1 and CDR2 from the germline V gene are MNHEY and SVGAGI. The CDR3 length is 17 residues. CDR3 in amino acids: CASSYDPGRRPNTEAFF. CDR3 DNA: TGTGCCAGCAGTTACGATCCGGGACGGCGGCCGAACACTGAAGCTTTCTTT.

This clonotype was detected only a few times. DNA of the CDR3: TGTGCCAGCAGCTACCCGGGCTTGAACACTGAAGCTTTCTTT. This codes for CASSYPGLNTEAFF. The genes are TRBV11-3 and TRBJ1-1; no clear D. Germline V lookup: CDR1 SGHNT, CDR2 YENEEA. The CDR3 covers 14 residues. V lost 4 bases to trimming and J lost 0 bases, with 9 bases between them.

J is TRBJ2-3 and V is TRBV12-3 or TRBV12-4; TRBD2 might be the D (6 bases). Trimming shortened V by 1 base and J by 3 bases, and 11 bases separated the two germline ends. The CDR3 consists of 15 residues. The CDR3 is CASSLDRGKTDTQYF. The CDR3 nucleotides are TGTGCCAGCAGTTTAGATCGGGGGAAGACAGATACGCAGTATTTT.

This clonotype was observed at least ten times. The rearrangement joins TRBV20-1 to TRBJ1-6; 9 positions agree with TRBD1. CDR3 length equals 15 residues. Germline V gene sequence: CDR1 DFQATT, CDR2 SNEGSKA (reference sequence). With 3 bases clipped from V and 10 bases from J, the junction kept 10 bases outside the gene matches. The DNA of the CDR3 is TGCAGTGCTAGGGGTCCGGGACAGGGCGTCTCACCCCTCCACTTT. It codes for CSARGPGQGVSPLHF.

This clonotype occurred many times. This chain connects TRBV20-1 to TRBJ1-1; no definite D call. V dropped 6 bases and J dropped 4 bases, with 18 bases sitting between them. The length of the CDR3 is 14 residues. Germline-derived CDR1 and CDR2 are DFQATT and SNEGSKA (reference sequence). The CDR3 reads CSALHSARGTEAFF. The CDR3 coding sequence is TGCAGTGCCCTCCACTCGGCCCGTGGCACTGAAGCTTTCTTT.

This clonotype was seen many times. A junction end diverges from the germline sequence, so it may reflect a read error. The CDR3 reads CATSGEGGANTDTQYF. The CDR3 DNA reads as TGTGCCACCAGCGGAGAAGGGGGCGCAAACACAGATACGCAGTATTTT. The rearrangement links TRBV15 to TRBJ2-3, with 7 positions matching TRBD1. CDR1 and CDR2 (germline): LNHNV, YYDKDF (reference sequence). This CDR3 spans 16 amino acids.

This clonotype was seen a handful of times. The chain is built from TRBV20-1 and TRBJ1-1, with 7 bases fitting TRBD1. Germline V gene sequence: CDR1 DFQATT, CDR2 SNEGSKA (reference sequence). The CDR3 has 15 residues. The V segment lost 6 bases and the J segment 0 bases; nucleotides outside the gene matches: 10. The CDR3 DNA reads as TGCAGTGCCCGGGAAGGGGGCGCCATGAACACTGAAGCTTTCTTT. This codes for CSAREGGAMNTEAFF.

This clonotype came up a few times. CDR3 DNA: TGCAGTGCTGAGAAGGAGGGGGGCTGGAACGGGGAGCTGTTTTTT. Protein: CSAEKEGGWNGELFF. The chain combines TRBV20-1 with TRBJ2-2; D may be TRBD1 or TRBD2 (6 bases each). This CDR3 comprises 15 residues. V was clipped by 5 bases and J by 7 bases, with 20 bases between them. The germline V gene encodes CDR1 DFQATT and CDR2 SNEGSKA (reference sequence).

The V call is TRBV20-1, the J call TRBJ2-3; no firm D call. The ends were cut back, 5 bases at V and 0 bases at J, with 9 bases in the middle. The V gene's germline CDR1 is DFQATT and CDR2 SNEGSKA (reference sequence). The CDR3 runs to 13 residues. The CDR3 bases are TGCAGTGCTCGGGCAGCTAGCACAGATACGCAGTATTTT. It encodes CSARAASTDTQYF.

This clonotype was detected ten times or more. The V call is TRBV27, the J call TRBJ1-3; TRBD1 matches 11 bases. Per germline, CDR1 MNHEY and CDR2 SMNVEV (reference sequence). Trimming at V came to 6 bases and at J to 7 bases, leaving 8 bases not matched to a gene. The CDR3 spans 15 residues. In DNA, the CDR3 is TGTGCCAGCAGGCCCGGGACAGGGGGGCGGAACACCATATATTTT. As protein: CASRPGTGGRNTIYF.

This clonotype was recorded many times. The chain recombines TRBV20-1 with TRBJ2-3, with TRBD2 matching over 10 bases. V lost 6 bases and J lost 8; bases outside the gene matches: 14. The germline V gene encodes CDR1 DFQATT and CDR2 SNEGSKA (reference sequence). This CDR3 has 15 residues. The CDR3 nucleotides are TGCAGTGCCTCGGGGCTAGCGGGGGTCCTTGGTACGCAGTATTTT. Its translation is CSASGLAGVLGTQYF.

The chain links TRBV20-1 to TRBJ1-6; unclear D gene. CDR1 and CDR2 from the germline V gene are DFQATT and SNEGSKA (reference sequence). V was clipped by 0 bases and J by 1 base, with 10 bases between them. The CDR3 contains 16 residues. The CDR3, as DNA: TGCAGTGCTAGAGATCCGGCTGAATCCTATAATTCACCCCTCCACTTT. It is translated as CSARDPAESYNSPLHF.

This clonotype came up many times. CDR3 nucleotide sequence: TGTGCCAGCAGTTATGGAGGAGGGGGGGCGAATGAGCAGTTCTTC. This sequence encodes CASSYGGGGANEQFF. The chain uses TRBV6-5 and TRBJ2-1; D is possibly TRBD2 (7 bases). The CDR3 is 15 residues long. Germline CDR1 and CDR2: MNHEY and SVGAGI. Trimming stripped 3 bases from V and 7 bases from J, with 16 bases between.

The chain recombines TRBV5-1 with TRBJ2-2; no definite D call. Between the trimmed V and J ends, which lost 3 bases and 5 bases, there was a span of 14 bases. The CDR3 runs 15 residues. Germline V gene data show CDR1 as SGHRS and CDR2 as YFSETQ. The CDR3 region is CASSYTAVPTGELFF. The CDR3 DNA reads TGCGCCAGCAGCTACACTGCCGTTCCGACCGGGGAGCTGTTTTTT.

This sequence joins TRBV30 and TRBJ2-3; a possible D gene is TRBD2 (5 bases). Germline loops: CDR1 GTSNPN, CDR2 SVGIG (reference sequence). The V gene lost 0 bases and the J gene lost 1 base, with 8 bases spanning the gap. The CDR3 has 14 amino acids. The CDR3 here is CAWSVLEGTDTQYF. In nucleotides, the CDR3 is TGTGCCTGGAGTGTACTAGAGGGCACAGATACGCAGTATTTT.

The table lists this clonotype with many counts. The J gene is TRBJ1-2, the V gene TRBV20-1; D is possibly TRBD1 (5 bases). The length of the CDR3 is 11 residues. Germline lookup yields CDR1 DFQATT and CDR2 SNEGSKA (reference sequence). The V end lost 5 bases, the J end lost 10 bases, and 14 bases lay between the germline ends. CDR3 in DNA: TGCAGTGCTCCAGGGACCCACCTCTACACCTTC. This codes for CSAPGTHLYTF.

This clonotype was observed a handful of times. The chain couples TRBV20-1 to TRBJ1-6; no reliable D call. The germline V and J ends were trimmed by 2 bases and 1 base, with 15 bases remaining between them. Germline values: CDR1 DFQATT, CDR2 SNEGSKA (reference sequence). The CDR3 sequence is 17 residues long. The CDR3 DNA reads as TGCAGTGCTAGAACCGCGGGCGGCTGGTCCTATAATTCACCCCTCCACTTT. Protein sequence: CSARTAGGWSYNSPLHF.

There are many counts of this clonotype. The rearrangement joins TRBV24-1 to TRBJ2-5, with 7 bases matching TRBD2. This CDR3 region has 15 residues. Per the germline V gene, CDR1 is KGHDR and CDR2 is SFDVKD. J was trimmed by 2 bases and V by 5 bases; bases with no gene match: 7. The CDR3 DNA follows: TGTGCCACCAGTGGCGTCGGGGGGACTCAAGAGACCCAGTACTTC. This sequence encodes CATSGVGGTQETQYF.

The V and J genes are TRBV29-1 and TRBJ2-1; TRBD1 is a possible D gene (6 bases). The germline V gene has CDR1 SQVTM and CDR2 ANQGSEA. The CDR3 covers 14 residues. The CDR3 reads CITAAARGDNEQFF. CDR3 DNA: TGCATTACGGCGGCGGCCAGGGGAGACAATGAGCAGTTCTTC.

This clonotype was counted many times. The gene calls are TRBV9 and TRBJ1-1, with D possibly TRBD1 on 6 matching bases. The germline V gene has CDR1 SGDLS and CDR2 YYNGEE. The V end lost 0 bases, the J end lost 6 bases, and 12 bases lay between the germline ends. CDR3 length: 14 amino acids. The CDR3 DNA reads as TGTGCCAGCAGCGTAGTTGCAGGGGACCCTGAAGCTTTCTTT. Translation gives CASSVVAGDPEAFF.

In its sample, this clonotype was seen a few times. V usage is TRBV5-1 and J usage is TRBJ2-3, with D perhaps assigned TRBD1 or TRBD2 (5 bases each). Germline assignment: CDR1 SGHRS and CDR2 YFSETQ. The length of the CDR3 is 15 residues. Trimming took off 0 bases at V and 4 bases at J, with 12 bases between the two ends. CDR3 sequence: CASSLAAQGPDTQYF. CDR3 coding DNA: TGCGCCAGCAGCTTGGCGGCTCAGGGACCAGATACGCAGTATTTT. The full variable domain, its missing parts supplied by reference TRBV5-1 and TRBJ2-3, is KAGVTQTPRYLIKTRGQQVTLSCSPISGHRSVSWYQQTPGQGLQFLFEYFSETQRNKGNFPGRFSGRQFSNSRSEMNVSTLELGDSALYLCASSLAAQGPDTQYFGPGTRLTVL.

This rearrangement joins TRBV11-2 to TRBJ2-1, with 10 bases fitting TRBD2. Looked up from germline, CDR1 is SGHAT and CDR2 is FQNNGV. This CDR3 comprises 17 residues. V lost 1 base and J lost 6; bases outside the gene matches: 9. The DNA of the CDR3 is TGTGCCAGCAGCTTAGTTCGAAGCGGGGGGGCCGCCAATGAGCAGTTCTTC. It specifies CASSLVRSGGAANEQFF.